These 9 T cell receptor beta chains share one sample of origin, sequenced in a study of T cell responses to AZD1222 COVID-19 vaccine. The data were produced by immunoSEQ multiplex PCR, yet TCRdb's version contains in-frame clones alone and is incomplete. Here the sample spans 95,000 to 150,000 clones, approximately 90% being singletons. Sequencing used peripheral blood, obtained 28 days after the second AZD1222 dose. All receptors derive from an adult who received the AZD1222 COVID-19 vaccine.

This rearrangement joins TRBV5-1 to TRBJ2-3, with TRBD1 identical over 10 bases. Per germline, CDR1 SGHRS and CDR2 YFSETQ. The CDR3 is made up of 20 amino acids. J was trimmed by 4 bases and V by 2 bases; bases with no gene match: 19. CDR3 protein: CASSFPGTGDSVGGPDTQYF. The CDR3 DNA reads TGCGCCAGCAGCTTCCCCGGGACAGGGGACTCTGTGGGGGGGCCAGATACGCAGTATTTT.

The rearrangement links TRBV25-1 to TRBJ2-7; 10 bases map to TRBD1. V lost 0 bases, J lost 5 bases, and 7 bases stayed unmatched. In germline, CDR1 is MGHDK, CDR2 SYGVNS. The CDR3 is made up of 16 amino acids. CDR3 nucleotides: TGTGCCAGCAGTGAATACACCGGGACAGGGGACGACGAGCAGTACTTC. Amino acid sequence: CASSEYTGTGDDEQYF.

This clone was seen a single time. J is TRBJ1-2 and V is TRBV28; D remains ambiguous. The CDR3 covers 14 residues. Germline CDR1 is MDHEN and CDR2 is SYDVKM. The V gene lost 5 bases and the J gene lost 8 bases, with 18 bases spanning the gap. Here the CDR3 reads CASSLNPPQAGYTF. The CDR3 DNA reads TGTGCCAGCAGTCTCAACCCCCCTCAGGCAGGCTACACCTTC.

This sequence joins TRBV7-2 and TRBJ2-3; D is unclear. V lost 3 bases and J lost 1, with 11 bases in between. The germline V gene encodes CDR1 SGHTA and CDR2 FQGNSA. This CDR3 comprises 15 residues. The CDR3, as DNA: TGTGCCAGCAGCTTCGGGCCAATGGGCACAGATACGCAGTATTTT. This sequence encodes CASSFGPMGTDTQYF.

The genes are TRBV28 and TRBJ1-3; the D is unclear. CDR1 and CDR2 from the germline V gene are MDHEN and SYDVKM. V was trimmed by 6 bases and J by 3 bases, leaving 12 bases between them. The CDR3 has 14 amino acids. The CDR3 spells CASRVPGVGNTIYF. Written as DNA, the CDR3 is TGTGCCAGCAGGGTCCCCGGGGTTGGAAACACCATATATTTT.

The CDR3 region has the DNA TGCAGCGTTGGGCGGCAGCCTAATGAAAAACTGTTTTTT. It yields the protein CSVGRQPNEKLFF. This chain joins TRBV29-1 and TRBJ1-4; D unresolved. The germline V and J ends were trimmed by 4 bases and 3 bases, with 9 bases remaining between them. CDR3 length: 13 amino acids. Per the germline V gene, CDR1 is SQVTM and CDR2 is ANQGSEA.

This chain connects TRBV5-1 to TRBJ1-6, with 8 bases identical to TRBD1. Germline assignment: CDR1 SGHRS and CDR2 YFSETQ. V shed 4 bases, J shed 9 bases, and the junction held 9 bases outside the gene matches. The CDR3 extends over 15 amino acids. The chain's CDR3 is CASSRLDRGGSPLHF. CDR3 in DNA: TGCGCCAGCAGCAGACTCGACAGGGGCGGTTCACCCCTCCACTTT. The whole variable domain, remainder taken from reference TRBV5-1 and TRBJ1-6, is KAGVTQTPRYLIKTRGQQVTLSCSPISGHRSVSWYQQTPGQGLQFLFEYFSETQRNKGNFPGRFSGRQFSNSRSEMNVSTLELGDSALYLCASSRLDRGGSPLHFGNGTRLTVT.

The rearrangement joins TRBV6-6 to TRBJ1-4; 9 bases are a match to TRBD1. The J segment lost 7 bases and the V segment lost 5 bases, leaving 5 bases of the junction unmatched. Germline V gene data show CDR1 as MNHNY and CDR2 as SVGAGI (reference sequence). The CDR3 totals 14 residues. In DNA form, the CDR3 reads TGTGCCAGCAGTACAGGGGGCTTGAGTGAAAAACTGTTTTTT. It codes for CASSTGGLSEKLFF.

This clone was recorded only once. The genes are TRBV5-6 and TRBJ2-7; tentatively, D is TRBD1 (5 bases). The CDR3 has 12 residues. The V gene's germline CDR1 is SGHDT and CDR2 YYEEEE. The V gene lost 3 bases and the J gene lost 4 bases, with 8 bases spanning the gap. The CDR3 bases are TGTGCCAGCAGCTCCTCAGGGTACGAGCAGTACTTC. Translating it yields CASSSSGYEQYF.